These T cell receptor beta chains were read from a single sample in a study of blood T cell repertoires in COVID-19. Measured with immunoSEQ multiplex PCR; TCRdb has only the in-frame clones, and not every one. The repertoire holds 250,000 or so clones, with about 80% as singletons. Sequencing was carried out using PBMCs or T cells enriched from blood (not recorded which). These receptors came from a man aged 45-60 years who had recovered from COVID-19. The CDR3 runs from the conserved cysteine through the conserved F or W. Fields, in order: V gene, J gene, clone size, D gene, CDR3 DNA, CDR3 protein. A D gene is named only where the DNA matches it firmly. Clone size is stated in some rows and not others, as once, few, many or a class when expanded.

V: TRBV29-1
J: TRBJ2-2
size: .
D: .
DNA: TGCAGCGTTGACGGGAGTATGAGCGGGGAGCTGTTTTTT
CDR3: CSVDGSMSGELFF

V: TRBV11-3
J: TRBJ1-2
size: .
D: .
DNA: TGTGCCAGCAGCTTAGTTGCCGGCGGGGGCAAGAATTGCTACACCTTC
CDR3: CASSLVAGGGKNCYTF

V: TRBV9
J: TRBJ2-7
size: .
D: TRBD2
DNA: TGTGCCAGCAGCGTAGGGACTAGTTCGGAAGAGCAGTACTTC
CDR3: CASSVGTSSEEQYF

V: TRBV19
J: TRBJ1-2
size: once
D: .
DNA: TGTGCCAGTAGTAGGGGGGAGCGGACCTATGGCTACACCTTC
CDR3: CASSRGERTYGYTF

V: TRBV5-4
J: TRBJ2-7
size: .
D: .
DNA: TGTGCCAGCAGCTTGACGCTACGGAGACAGCCGAGATGGTACGAGCAGTACTTC
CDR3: CASSLTLRRQPRWYEQYF

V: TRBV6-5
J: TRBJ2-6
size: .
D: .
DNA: TGTGCCAGCAGACCGAGCTCTGGGGCCAACGTCCTGACTTTC
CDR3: CASRPSSGANVLTF

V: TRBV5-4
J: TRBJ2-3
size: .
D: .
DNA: TGTGCCAGCAACCGGGGGACCACAGATACGCAGTATTTT
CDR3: CASNRGTTDTQYF

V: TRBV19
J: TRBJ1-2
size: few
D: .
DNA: TGTGCCAGTAGTATACTTCAGGGAAGCTATGGCTACACCTTC
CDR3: CASSILQGSYGYTF

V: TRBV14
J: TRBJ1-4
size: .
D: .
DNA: TGTGCCAGCAGCCGGACACCTGTAAATGAAAAACTGTTTTTT
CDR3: CASSRTPVNEKLFF

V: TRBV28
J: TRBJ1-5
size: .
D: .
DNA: TGTGCCAGCAGACAGATAGGCAATCAGCCCCAGCATTTT
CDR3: CASRQIGNQPQHF

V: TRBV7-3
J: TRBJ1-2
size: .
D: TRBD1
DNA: TGTGCCAGCAGCTTAAATCCAGTCGGGGCAGGGGGCGGCTATGGCTACACCTTC
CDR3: CASSLNPVGAGGGYGYTF

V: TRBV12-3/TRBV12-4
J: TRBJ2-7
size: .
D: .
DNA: TGTGCCAGCAGTCCGAGCTCCTACGAGCAGTACTTC
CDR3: CASSPSSYEQYF

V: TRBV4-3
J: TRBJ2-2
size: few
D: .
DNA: TGCGCCAGCAGCCAAACTATTGGGGAGCTGTTTTTT
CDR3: CASSQTIGELFF

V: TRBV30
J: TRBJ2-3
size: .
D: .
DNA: TGTGCCTGGAGTGTATTAGCGGCAGATACGCAGTATTTT
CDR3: CAWSVLAADTQYF

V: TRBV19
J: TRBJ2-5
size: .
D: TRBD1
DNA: TGTGCCAGTAGTAGAACCGCGGCAGGGGGATTCGGAGAGACCCAGTACTTC
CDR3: CASSRTAAGGFGETQYF

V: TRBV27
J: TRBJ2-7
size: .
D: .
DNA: TGTGCCAGCGCGGACACGGAATACGAGCAGTACTTC
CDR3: CASADTEYEQYF

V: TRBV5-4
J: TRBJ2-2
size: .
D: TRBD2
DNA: TGTGCCAGCGCGGGGGTTGGAACCGGGGAGCTGTTTTTT
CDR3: CASAGVGTGELFF

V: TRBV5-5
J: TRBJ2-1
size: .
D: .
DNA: TGTGCCAGCAGCTTGGAGAGGACAGACTACAATGAGCAGTTCTTC
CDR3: CASSLERTDYNEQFF